Reported below is one TCR beta chain. The antigen is not known. These data belong to a study of T cell responses to AZD1222 COVID-19 vaccine. Study outcomes and limitations: Spike-specific TCR breadth and depth went up after people got two AZD1222 doses. The reported proportion of spike-specific TCRs targeting unmutated variant regions was nearly half. CD4 TCRs linked to vaccination spanned spike, dominating at 160-218 and 743-854. The sample set comprised mostly white British donors with more females, and clonal diversity was possibly underestimated.

Libraries were prepared by immunoSEQ multiplex PCR; TCRdb keeps only in-frame clonotypes and omits some of them. The table lists about 130,000 clones, roughly 84% of them singletons. The sequence came from an adult in good health. Material: peripheral blood, obtained on day 0 of AZD1222 vaccination.

CDR3 protein: CASSDRGDNYGYTF. The CDR3 DNA sequence: TGTGCCAGCAGCGACAGGGGCGACAACTATGGCTACACCTTC. The chain combines TRBV6-2 or TRBV6-3 with TRBJ1-2; 8 bases agree with TRBD1. This CDR3 is built from 14 residues. The junction had 5 bases not matched to a gene; V was cut back by 6 bases and J by 2 bases. The germline V gene has CDR1 MNHEY and CDR2 SVGEGT.